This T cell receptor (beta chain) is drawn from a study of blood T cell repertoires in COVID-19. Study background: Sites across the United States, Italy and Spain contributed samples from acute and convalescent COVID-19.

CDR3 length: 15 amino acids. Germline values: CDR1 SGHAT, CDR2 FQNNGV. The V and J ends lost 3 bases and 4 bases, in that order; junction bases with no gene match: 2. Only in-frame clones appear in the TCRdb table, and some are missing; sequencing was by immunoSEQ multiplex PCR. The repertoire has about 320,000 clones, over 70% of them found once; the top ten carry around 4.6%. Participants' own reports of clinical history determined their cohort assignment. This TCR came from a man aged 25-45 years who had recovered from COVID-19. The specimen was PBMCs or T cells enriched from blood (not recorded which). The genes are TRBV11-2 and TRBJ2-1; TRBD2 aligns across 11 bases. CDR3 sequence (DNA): TGTGCCAGCAGCTTGGGACTAGCGGAATACAATGAGCAGTTCTTC. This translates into CASSLGLAEYNEQFF. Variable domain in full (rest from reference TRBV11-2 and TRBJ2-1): EAGVAQSPRYKIIEKRQSVAFWCNPISGHATLYWYQQILGQGPKLLIQFQNNGVVDDSQLPKDRFSAERLKGVDSTLKIQPAKLEDSAVYLCASSLGLAEYNEQFFGPGTRLTVL.